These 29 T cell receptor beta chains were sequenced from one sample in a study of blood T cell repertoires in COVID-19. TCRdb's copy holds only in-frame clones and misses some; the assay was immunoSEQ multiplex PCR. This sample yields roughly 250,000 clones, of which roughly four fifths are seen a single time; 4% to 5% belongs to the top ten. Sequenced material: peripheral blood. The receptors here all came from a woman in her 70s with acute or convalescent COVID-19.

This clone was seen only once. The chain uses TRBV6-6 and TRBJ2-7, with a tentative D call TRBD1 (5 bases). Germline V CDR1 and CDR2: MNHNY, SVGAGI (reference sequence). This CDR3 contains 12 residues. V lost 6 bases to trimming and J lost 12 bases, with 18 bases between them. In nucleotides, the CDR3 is TGTGCCAGCAGCCTACAGGACACGTCGCCGTACTTC. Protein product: CASSLQDTSPYF.

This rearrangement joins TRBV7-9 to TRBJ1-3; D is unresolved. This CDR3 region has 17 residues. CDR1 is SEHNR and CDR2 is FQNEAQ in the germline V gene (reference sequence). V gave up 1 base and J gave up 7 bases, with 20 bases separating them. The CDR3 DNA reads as TGTGCCAGCAGCTTAGTCTCAAGCGGGCCCCCTTTGAACACCATATATTTT. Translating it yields CASSLVSSGPPLNTIYF.

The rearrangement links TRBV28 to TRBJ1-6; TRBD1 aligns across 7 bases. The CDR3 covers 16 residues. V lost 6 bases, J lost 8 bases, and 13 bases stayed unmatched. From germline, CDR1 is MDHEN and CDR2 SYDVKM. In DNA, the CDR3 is TGTGCCAGCAGCCCAACAGGGGAAGGTGTTCATTCACCCCTCCACTTT. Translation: CASSPTGEGVHSPLHF. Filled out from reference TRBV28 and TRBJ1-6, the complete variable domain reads DVKVTQSSRYLVKRTGEKVFLECVQDMDHENMFWYRQDPGLGLRLIYFSYDVKMKEKGDIPEGYSVSREKKERFSLILESASTNQTSMYLCASSPTGEGVHSPLHFGNGTRLTVT.

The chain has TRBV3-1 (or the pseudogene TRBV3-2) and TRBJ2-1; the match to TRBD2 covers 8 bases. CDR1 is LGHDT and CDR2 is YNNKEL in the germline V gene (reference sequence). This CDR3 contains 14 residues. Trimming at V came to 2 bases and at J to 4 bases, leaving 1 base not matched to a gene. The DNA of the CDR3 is TGTGCCAGCAGCCAACGGGGGGGTTACAATGAGCAGTTCTTC. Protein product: CASSQRGGYNEQFF.

In DNA, the CDR3 is TGTGCCAGCAGCCGGACAAACAACGGCTATGGCTACACCTTC. It translates to CASSRTNNGYGYTF. The rearrangement joins TRBV11-2 to TRBJ1-2; tentatively, D is TRBD1 (5 bases). Looked up from germline, CDR1 is SGHAT and CDR2 is FQNNGV. The CDR3 sequence is 14 residues long. The V end was cut by 5 bases, the J end by 4 bases, with 14 bases between. Full variable domain (outside the CDR3, taken from reference TRBV11-2 and TRBJ1-2): EAGVAQSPRYKIIEKRQSVAFWCNPISGHATLYWYQQILGQGPKLLIQFQNNGVVDDSQLPKDRFSAERLKGVDSTLKIQPAKLEDSAVYLCASSRTNNGYGYTFGSGTRLTVV.

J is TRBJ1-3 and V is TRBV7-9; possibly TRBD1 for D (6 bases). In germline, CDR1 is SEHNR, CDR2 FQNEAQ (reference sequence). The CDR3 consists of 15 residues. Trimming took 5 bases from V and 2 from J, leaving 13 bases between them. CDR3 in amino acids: CASSQGQTPGNTIYF. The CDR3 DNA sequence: TGTGCCAGCAGCCAAGGACAGACTCCTGGAAACACCATATATTTT.

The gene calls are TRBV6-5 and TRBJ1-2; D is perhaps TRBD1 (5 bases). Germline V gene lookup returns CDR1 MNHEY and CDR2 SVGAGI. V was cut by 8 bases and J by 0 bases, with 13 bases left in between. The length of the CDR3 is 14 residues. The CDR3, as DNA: TGTGCCAGCGCGGGGGGACTCGCTAACTATGGCTACACCTTC. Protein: CASAGGLANYGYTF.

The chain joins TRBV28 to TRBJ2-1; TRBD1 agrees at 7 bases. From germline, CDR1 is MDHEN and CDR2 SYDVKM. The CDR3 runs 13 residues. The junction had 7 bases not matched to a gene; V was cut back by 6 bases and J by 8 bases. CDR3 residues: CASRSTGVDEQFF. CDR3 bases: TGTGCCAGCAGATCCACAGGGGTCGATGAGCAGTTCTTC. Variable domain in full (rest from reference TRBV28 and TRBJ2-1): DVKVTQSSRYLVKRTGEKVFLECVQDMDHENMFWYRQDPGLGLRLIYFSYDVKMKEKGDIPEGYSVSREKKERFSLILESASTNQTSMYLCASRSTGVDEQFFGPGTRLTVL.

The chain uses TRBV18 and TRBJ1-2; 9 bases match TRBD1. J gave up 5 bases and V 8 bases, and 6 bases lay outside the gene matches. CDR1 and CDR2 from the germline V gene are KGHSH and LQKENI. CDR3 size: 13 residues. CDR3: CASVDRGSYGYTF. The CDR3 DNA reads TGTGCCAGCGTAGACAGGGGGTCGTATGGCTACACCTTC.

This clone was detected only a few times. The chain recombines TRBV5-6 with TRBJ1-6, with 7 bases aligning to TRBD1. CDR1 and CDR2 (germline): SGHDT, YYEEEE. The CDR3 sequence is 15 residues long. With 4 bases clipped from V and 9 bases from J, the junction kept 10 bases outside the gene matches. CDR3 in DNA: TGTGCCAGCAGCCCAACCCAGGGGGTAGGTTCACCCCTCCACTTT. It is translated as CASSPTQGVGSPLHF.

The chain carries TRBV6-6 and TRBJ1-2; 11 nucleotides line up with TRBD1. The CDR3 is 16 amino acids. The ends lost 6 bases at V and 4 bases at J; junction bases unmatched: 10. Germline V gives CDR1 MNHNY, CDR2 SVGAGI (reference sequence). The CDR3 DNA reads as TGTGCCAGCAGGAGGACAGGGGGCGCAGGAGGCTATGGCTACACCTTC. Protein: CASRRTGGAGGYGYTF.

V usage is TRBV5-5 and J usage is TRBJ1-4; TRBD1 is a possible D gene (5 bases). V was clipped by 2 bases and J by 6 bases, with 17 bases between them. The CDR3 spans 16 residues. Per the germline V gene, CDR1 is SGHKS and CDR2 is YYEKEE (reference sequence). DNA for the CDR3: TGTGCCAGCAGCTTAGGTAGGGCAGGGCCAGATGAAAAACTGTTTTTT. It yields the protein CASSLGRAGPDEKLFF. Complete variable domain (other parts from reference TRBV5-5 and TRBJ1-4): DAGVTQSPTHLIKTRGQQVTLRCSPISGHKSVSWYQQVLGQGPQFIFQYYEKEERGRGNFPDRFSARQFPNYSSELNVNALLLGDSALYLCASSLGRAGPDEKLFFGSGTQLSVL.

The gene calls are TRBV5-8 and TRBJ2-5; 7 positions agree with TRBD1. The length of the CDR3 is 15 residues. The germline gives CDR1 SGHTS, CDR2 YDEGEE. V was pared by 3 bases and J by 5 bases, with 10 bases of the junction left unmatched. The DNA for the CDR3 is TGTGCCAGCAGCTCCGGACAGGTGGGGCGGGAGACCCAGTACTTC. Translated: CASSSGQVGRETQYF.

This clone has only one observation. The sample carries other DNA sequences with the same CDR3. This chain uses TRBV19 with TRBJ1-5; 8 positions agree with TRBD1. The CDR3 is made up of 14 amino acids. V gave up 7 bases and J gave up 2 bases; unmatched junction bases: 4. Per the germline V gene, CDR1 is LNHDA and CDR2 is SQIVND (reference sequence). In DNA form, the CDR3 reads TGTGCCAGTACCCTGACAGGGGGCAATCAGCCCCAGCATTTT. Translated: CASTLTGGNQPQHF. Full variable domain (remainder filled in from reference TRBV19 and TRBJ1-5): DGGITQSPKYLFRKEGQNVTLSCEQNLNHDAMYWYRQDPGQGLRLIYYSQIVNDFQKGDIAEGYSVSREKKESFPLTVTSAQKNPTAFYLCASTLTGGNQPQHFGDGTRLSIL.

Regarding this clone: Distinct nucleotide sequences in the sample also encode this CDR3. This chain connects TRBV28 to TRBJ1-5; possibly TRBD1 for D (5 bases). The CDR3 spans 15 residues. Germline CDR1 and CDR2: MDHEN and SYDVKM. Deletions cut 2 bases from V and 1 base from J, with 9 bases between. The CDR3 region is CASSLGGSSNQPQHF. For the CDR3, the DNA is TGTGCCAGCAGTTTAGGGGGGAGCAGCAATCAGCCCCAGCATTTT.

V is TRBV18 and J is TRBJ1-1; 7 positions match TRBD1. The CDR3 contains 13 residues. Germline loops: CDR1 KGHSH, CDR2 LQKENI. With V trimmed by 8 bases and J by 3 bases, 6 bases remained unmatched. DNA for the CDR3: TGTGCCAGCCGAGGGACAGCTTACACTGAAGCTTTCTTT. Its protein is CASRGTAYTEAFF.

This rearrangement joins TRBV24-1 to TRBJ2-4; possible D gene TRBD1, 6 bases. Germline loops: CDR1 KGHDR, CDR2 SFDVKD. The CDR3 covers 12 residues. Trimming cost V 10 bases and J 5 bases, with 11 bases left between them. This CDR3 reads CATGAGENIQYF. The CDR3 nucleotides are TGTGCCACGGGGGCAGGGGAAAACATTCAGTACTTC.

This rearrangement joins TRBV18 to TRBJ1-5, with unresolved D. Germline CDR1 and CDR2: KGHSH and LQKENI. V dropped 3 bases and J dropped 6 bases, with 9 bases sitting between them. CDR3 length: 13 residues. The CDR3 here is CASSPDRSQPQHF. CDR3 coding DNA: TGTGCCAGCTCACCGGATAGGAGTCAGCCCCAGCATTTT.

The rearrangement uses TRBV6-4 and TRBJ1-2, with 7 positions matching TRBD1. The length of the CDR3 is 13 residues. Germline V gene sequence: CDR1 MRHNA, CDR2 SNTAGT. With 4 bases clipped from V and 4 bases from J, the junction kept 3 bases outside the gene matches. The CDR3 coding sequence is TGTGCCAGCAGTGGACAGGGACGCTATGGCTACACCTTC. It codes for CASSGQGRYGYTF.

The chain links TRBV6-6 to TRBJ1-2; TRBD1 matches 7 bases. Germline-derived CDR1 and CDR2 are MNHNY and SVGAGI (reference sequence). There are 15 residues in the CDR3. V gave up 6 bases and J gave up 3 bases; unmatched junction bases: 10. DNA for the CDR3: TGTGCCAGCAGACCCGGGACAGTGGGGGACTATGGCTACACCTTC. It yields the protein CASRPGTVGDYGYTF.

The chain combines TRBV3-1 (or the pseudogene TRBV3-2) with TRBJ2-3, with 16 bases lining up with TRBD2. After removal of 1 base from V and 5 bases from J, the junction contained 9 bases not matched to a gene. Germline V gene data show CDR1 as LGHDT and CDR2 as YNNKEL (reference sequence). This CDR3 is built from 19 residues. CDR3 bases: TGTGCCAGCAGCCAAGGGCATAGGGGACTAGCGGGGGGGCTAGATACGCAGTATTTT. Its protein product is CASSQGHRGLAGGLDTQYF.

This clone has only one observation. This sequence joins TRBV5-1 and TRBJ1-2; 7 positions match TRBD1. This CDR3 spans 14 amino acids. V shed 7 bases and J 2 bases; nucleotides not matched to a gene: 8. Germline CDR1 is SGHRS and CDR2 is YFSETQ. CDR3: CASGPGQENYGYTF. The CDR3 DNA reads TGCGCCAGCGGCCCTGGACAGGAAAACTATGGCTACACCTTC.

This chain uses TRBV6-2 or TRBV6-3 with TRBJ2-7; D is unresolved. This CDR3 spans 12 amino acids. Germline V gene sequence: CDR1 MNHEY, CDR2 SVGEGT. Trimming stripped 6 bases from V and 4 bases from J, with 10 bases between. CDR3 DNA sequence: TGTGCCAGCAGCGAAAGCGAGTACGAGCAGTACTTC. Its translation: CASSESEYEQYF.

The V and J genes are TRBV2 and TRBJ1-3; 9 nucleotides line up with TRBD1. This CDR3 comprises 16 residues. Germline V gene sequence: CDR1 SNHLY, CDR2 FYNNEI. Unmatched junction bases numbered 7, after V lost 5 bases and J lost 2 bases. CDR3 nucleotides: TGTGCCAGCAGTTTTTTACAGGGGGCGGCTGGAAACACCATATATTTT. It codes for CASSFLQGAAGNTIYF. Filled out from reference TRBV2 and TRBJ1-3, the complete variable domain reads EPEVTQTPSHQVTQMGQEVILRCVPISNHLYFYWYRQILGQKVEFLVSFYNNEISEKSEIFDDQFSVERPDGSNFTLKIRSTKLEDSAMYFCASSFLQGAAGNTIYFGEGSWLTVV.

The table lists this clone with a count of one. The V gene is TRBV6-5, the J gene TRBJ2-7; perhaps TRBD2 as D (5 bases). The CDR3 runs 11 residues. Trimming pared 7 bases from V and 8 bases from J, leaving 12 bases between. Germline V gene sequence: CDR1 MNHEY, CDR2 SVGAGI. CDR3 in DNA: TGTGCCAGCAAGGATTGGGAGCAGCAGTACTTC. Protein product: CASKDWEQQYF.

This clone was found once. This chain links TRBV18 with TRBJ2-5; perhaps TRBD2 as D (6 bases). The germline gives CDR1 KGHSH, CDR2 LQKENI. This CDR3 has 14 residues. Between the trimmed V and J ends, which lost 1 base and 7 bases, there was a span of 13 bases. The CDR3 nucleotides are TGTGCCAGCTCACCACGGGACTCTCCAGGGACCCAGTACTTC. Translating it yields CASSPRDSPGTQYF.

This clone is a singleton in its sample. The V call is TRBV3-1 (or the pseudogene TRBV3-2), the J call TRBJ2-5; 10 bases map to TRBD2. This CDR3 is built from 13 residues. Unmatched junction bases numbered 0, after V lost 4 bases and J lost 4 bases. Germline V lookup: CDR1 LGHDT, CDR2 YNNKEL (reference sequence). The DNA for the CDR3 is TGTGCCAGCAGCCGACTAGCGGGAGAGACCCAGTACTTC. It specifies CASSRLAGETQYF.

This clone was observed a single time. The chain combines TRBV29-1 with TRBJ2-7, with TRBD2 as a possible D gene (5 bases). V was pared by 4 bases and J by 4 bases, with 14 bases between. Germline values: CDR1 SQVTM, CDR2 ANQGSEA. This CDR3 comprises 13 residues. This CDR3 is CSVVREGGYEQYF. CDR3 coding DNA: TGCAGCGTTGTTCGGGAAGGTGGGTACGAGCAGTACTTC.

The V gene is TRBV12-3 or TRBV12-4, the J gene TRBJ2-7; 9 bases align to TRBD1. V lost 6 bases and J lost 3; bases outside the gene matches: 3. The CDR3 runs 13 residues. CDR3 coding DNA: TGTGCCAGCAGGGGACAGGGCTACTACGAGCAGTACTTC. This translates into CASRGQGYYEQYF.